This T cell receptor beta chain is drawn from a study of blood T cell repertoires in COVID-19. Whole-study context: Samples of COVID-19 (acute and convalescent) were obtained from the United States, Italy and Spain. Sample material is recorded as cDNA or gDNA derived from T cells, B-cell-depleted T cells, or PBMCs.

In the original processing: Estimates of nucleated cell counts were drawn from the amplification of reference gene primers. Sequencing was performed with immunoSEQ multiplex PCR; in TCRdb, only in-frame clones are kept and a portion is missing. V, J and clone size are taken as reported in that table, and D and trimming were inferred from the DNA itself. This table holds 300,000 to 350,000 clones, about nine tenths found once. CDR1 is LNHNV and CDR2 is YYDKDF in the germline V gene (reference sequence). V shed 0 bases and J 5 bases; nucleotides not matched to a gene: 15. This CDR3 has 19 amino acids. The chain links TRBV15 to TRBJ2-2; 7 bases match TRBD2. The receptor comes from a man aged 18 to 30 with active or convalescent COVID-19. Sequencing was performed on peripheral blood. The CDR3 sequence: CATSRDSLVGSGFTGELFF. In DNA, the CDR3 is TGTGCCACCAGCAGAGATTCGTTGGTGGGTAGCGGGTTTACCGGGGAGCTGTTTTTT. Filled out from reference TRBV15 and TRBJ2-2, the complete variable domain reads DAMVIQNPRYQVTQFGKPVTLSCSQTLNHNVMYWYQQKSSQAPKLLFHYYDKDFNNEADTPDNFQSRRPNTSFCFLDIRSPGLGDTAMYLCATSRDSLVGSGFTGELFFGEGSRLTVL.